Reported below is one T cell receptor beta chain. The antigen remains unidentified. 60 Vbeta and 13 Jbeta primers were used in PCR. Repertoires were generated with immunoSEQ multiplex PCR, while TCRdb's copy carries only in-frame clones and drops some. The profile shows about 96,000 clones, over 70% of them singletons. The V and J ends lost 4 bases and 5 bases, in that order; junction bases with no gene match: 4. Germline V CDR1 and CDR2: SGHRS, YFSETQ. The CDR3 is 13 amino acids. The data stem from a study of cytomegalovirus exposure and HLA in healthy donors. Donors counted as nominally healthy when sampled, yet unrecorded immune exposures were likely. The study, taken as a whole, reports: Upon later analysis, TCR association rates were observed to vary by HLA locus, being highest for DRB1 and lowest for HLA-C. The sole available immune exposure information was CMV serostatus.

The rearrangement links TRBV5-1 to TRBJ1-1, with 8 bases identical to TRBD1. The source is a man aged 50 to 59 in good health and CMV-seropositive. The sequenced material came from PBMCs. CDR3 DNA: TGCGCCAGCAGCCGGACAGGGATGACTGAAGCTTTCTTT. Translation gives CASSRTGMTEAFF.